This TCR beta chain was found in a study of tumor and adjacent non-tumor tissue in lung cancer. Looking at the study overall: The patients, around 9 men and about 5 women, were about 31 to 85 with stage I to III disease. Overall study results and limits: Normal lung showed higher cumulative top 100 clone frequency than tumor.

RNA was extracted from bulk tissue without any cell sorting. The CDR3 length is 17 residues. CDR1 MNHNS and CDR2 SASEGT come from the germline V gene. In regard to this clonotype: Its target is unknown. Without the conserved terminal phenylalanine or tryptophan, this CDR3 likely stems from a read error.

TCRbeta libraries were built with three rounds of nested PCR, modified from ARM-PCR. TCRdb re-derived calls from the multiplex PCR reads in MiXCR, one entry per CDR3 protein. This sample has tens of thousands of distinct CDR3 sequences, with around 73% found just once. The sequenced material came from lung tumor tissue. The rearrangement uses TRBV6-1 and TRBJ2-6; 14 bases align to TRBD2. This clonotype was sampled from a man aged 60 to 69 with non-small cell lung cancer. The DNA of the CDR3 is TGTGCCAGCTTACCGGGACTAGCGGGAGCTGGGGTCAACGTCCTGACTCTC. Translating gives CASLPGLAGAGVNVLTL.